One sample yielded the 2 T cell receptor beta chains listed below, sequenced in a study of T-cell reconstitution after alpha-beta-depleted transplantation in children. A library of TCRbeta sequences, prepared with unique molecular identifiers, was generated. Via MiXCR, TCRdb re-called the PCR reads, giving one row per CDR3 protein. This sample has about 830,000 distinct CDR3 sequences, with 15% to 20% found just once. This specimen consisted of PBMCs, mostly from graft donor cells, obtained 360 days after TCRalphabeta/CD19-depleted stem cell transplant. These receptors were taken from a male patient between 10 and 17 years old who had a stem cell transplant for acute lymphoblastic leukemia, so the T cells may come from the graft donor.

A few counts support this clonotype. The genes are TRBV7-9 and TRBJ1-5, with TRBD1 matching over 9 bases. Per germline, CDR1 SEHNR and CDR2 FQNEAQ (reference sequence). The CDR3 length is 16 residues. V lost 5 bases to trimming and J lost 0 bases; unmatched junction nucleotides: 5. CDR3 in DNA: TGTGCCAGCAGCGCCGGGACAGGGCCTAGCAATCAGCCCCAGCATTTT. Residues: CASSAGTGPSNQPQHF.

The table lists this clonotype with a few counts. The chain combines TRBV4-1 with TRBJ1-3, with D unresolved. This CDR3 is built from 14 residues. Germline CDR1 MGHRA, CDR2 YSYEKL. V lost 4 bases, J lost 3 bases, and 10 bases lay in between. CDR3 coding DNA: TGCGCCAGCAGCCCCTGGCCTGGTGGAAACACCATATATTTT. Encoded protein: CASSPWPGGNTIYF.